These 19 T cell receptor beta chains were all obtained from the same sample, sequenced in a study of PD-1 blockade in classical Hodgkin lymphoma (dated by TCRdb to about 2020). The time point label of this sample denotes: cycle 4 day 1 (C4D1), after more than 5 weeks of nivolumab. Every trial patient had relapsed following autologous stem cell transplantation, and prior brentuximab vedotin exposure was what differed among cohorts A, B and C. The library was generated by the immunoSEQ multiplex PCR assay. The source is immuneACCESS, and TCRdb retained only in-frame sequences with V and J called. Part of the clones is not carried over; for the studies checked, unresolved V genes explain less than half of this, and the remainder is unexplained. The sample table records 20,000 to 30,000 clones; approximately 88% of these occur just once. 20% to 30% of the sample rests with the top ten. Sequencing was performed on peripheral blood mononuclear cells (PBMCs), taken before the fourth cycle of nivolumab. Receptors were obtained from a human donor with classical Hodgkin lymphoma.

The V and J genes are TRBV5-4 and TRBJ2-5, with D maybe TRBD2 (5 bases). Trimming cost V 3 bases and J 7 bases, with 16 bases left between them. The V gene's germline CDR1 is SGHNT and CDR2 YYREEE (reference sequence). The CDR3 loop spans 14 amino acids. Written as DNA, the CDR3 is TGTGCCAGCAGCTCCGCCGATGCAGAGGGGACCCAGTACTTC. It is translated as CASSSADAEGTQYF.

V gene TRBV29-1 combines with J gene TRBJ2-1; TRBD1 or TRBD2 may be the D gene (5 bases each). The length of the CDR3 is 14 residues. Per the germline V gene, CDR1 is SQVTM and CDR2 is ANQGSEA. Trimming removed 3 bases at V and 0 bases at J, with 9 bases between. CDR3: CSVDGGSSYNEQFF. CDR3 coding DNA: TGCAGCGTTGATGGGGGAAGCTCCTACAATGAGCAGTTCTTC.

The rearrangement joins TRBV11-2 to TRBJ1-1; D remains ambiguous. CDR1 is SGHAT, CDR2 FQNNGV, per germline. This CDR3 spans 12 amino acids. The germline V and J ends were trimmed by 3 bases and 5 bases, with 7 bases remaining between them. The CDR3 reads CASSFIGTEAFF. The CDR3 region has the DNA TGTGCCAGCAGCTTTATTGGTACTGAAGCTTTCTTT. The variable domain in full, completed from reference TRBV11-2 and TRBJ1-1, reads EAGVAQSPRYKIIEKRQSVAFWCNPISGHATLYWYQQILGQGPKLLIQFQNNGVVDDSQLPKDRFSAERLKGVDSTLKIQPAKLEDSAVYLCASSFIGTEAFFGQGTRLTVV.

The V call is TRBV30, the J call TRBJ1-6; possible D gene TRBD1, 5 bases. The V end was cut by 0 bases, the J end by 3 bases, with 12 bases between. The CDR3 sequence is 16 residues long. Germline V gene data show CDR1 as GTSNPN and CDR2 as SVGIG (reference sequence). The CDR3 DNA reads as TGTGCCTGGAGTGTACTCGGGGCAGACTATAATTCACCCCTCCACTTT. Protein sequence: CAWSVLGADYNSPLHF. The full variable domain, its missing parts supplied by reference TRBV30 and TRBJ1-6, is SQTIHQWPATLVQPVGSPLSLECTVEGTSNPNLYWYRQAAGRGLQLLFYSVGIGQISSEVPQNLSASRPQDRQFILSSKKLLLSDSGFYLCAWSVLGADYNSPLHFGNGTRLTVT.

This chain links TRBV2 with TRBJ2-5; 8 bases align to TRBD1. The CDR3 spans 15 residues. The J segment lost 3 bases and the V segment lost 10 bases, leaving 13 bases of the junction unmatched. The V gene's germline CDR1 is SNHLY and CDR2 FYNNEI. CDR3 nucleotides: TGTGCCACCCTGTCCGACAGGGGTGGGGAAGAGACCCAGTACTTC. Encoded protein: CATLSDRGGEETQYF.

The chain joins TRBV13 to TRBJ2-7; D may be TRBD2 (7 bases). Germline assignment: CDR1 PRHDT and CDR2 FYEKMQ (reference sequence). The ends were cut back, 3 bases at V and 5 bases at J, with 20 bases in the middle. CDR3 length equals 16 residues. The CDR3 DNA is TGTGCCAGCAGCTTTGGGGGCCTCACTCGGGGGGACGAGCAGTACTTC. This sequence encodes CASSFGGLTRGDEQYF.

CDR3: CASSLTGSYEQYF. For the CDR3, the DNA is TGTGCCAGTAGTTTAACAGGGTCCTACGAGCAGTACTTC. This rearrangement joins TRBV19 to TRBJ2-7; tentatively, D is TRBD1 (6 bases). V was pared by 5 bases and J by 1 base, with 9 bases between. CDR1 LNHDA and CDR2 SQIVND come from the germline V gene (reference sequence). This CDR3 is 13 amino acids long.

The chain carries TRBV29-1 and TRBJ1-1; TRBD1 is a possible D gene (5 bases). Trimming removed 4 bases from V and 4 bases from J, with 13 bases in between. The germline V gene has CDR1 SQVTM and CDR2 ANQGSEA. This CDR3 comprises 13 residues. CDR3 sequence reads: CSVGGGVVTEAFF. CDR3 in DNA: TGCAGCGTTGGGGGGGGAGTAGTCACTGAAGCTTTCTTT.

V usage is TRBV7-9 and J usage is TRBJ1-3, with D uncertain. With 0 bases removed from V and 2 bases from J, the gap between germline ends came to 11 bases. Germline values: CDR1 SEHNR, CDR2 FQNEAQ (reference sequence). The CDR3 loop spans 16 amino acids. This CDR3 reads CASSLAGRATGNTIYF. CDR3 nucleotide sequence: TGTGCCAGCAGCTTAGCCGGGAGGGCCACTGGAAACACCATATATTTT. Drawing the rest from reference TRBV7-9 and TRBJ1-3, the complete variable domain is DTGVSQNPRHKITKRGQNVTFRCDPISEHNRLYWYRQTLGQGPEFLTYFQNEAQLEKSRLLSDRFSAERPKGSFSTLEIQRTEQGDSAMYLCASSLAGRATGNTIYFGEGSWLTVV.

The V and J genes are TRBV11-2 and TRBJ2-7; tentative D call: TRBD2 (6 bases). The germline CDR1 and CDR2 sequences are SGHAT and FQNNGV. Trimming cost V 3 bases and J 6 bases, with 9 bases left between them. The CDR3 contains 12 residues. CDR3 nucleotide sequence: TGTGCCAGCAGCTTGGGGGGTCTCGAGCAGTACTTC. Protein product: CASSLGGLEQYF.

This clone was seen a few times. The rearrangement joins TRBV19 to TRBJ1-2; D perhaps matches TRBD1 (6 bases). With 3 bases removed from V and 7 bases from J, the gap between germline ends came to 12 bases. The CDR3 has 13 residues. Germline assignment: CDR1 LNHDA and CDR2 SQIVND (reference sequence). The CDR3 sequence is CASSIQGLGGYTF. In DNA, the CDR3 is TGTGCCAGTAGTATTCAGGGGCTCGGTGGCTACACCTTC. The variable domain in full, with the rest retrieved from reference TRBV19 and TRBJ1-2, is DGGITQSPKYLFRKEGQNVTLSCEQNLNHDAMYWYRQDPGQGLRLIYYSQIVNDFQKGDIAEGYSVSREKKESFPLTVTSAQKNPTAFYLCASSIQGLGGYTFGSGTRLTVV.

This clone was observed a single time. The CDR3 sequence: CASSVGGAPYEQYF. The CDR3 DNA is TGTGCCAGCAGTGTAGGGGGCGCCCCCTACGAGCAGTACTTC. This chain links TRBV27 with TRBJ2-7, with TRBD1 matching over 7 bases. V shed 5 bases and J 2 bases; nucleotides not matched to a gene: 6. This CDR3 comprises 14 residues. Germline lookup yields CDR1 MNHEY and CDR2 SMNVEV (reference sequence).

The rearrangement joins TRBV5-8 to TRBJ1-5, with a weak D call TRBD1 (5 bases). The V end was cut by 0 bases, the J end by 0 bases, with 7 bases between. Per the germline V gene, CDR1 is SGHTS and CDR2 is YDEGEE. There are 15 residues in the CDR3. Here the CDR3 DNA reads TGTGCCAGCAGCTTGGGGACACATAGCAATCAGCCCCAGCATTTT. Translated, it gives CASSLGTHSNQPQHF.

This clone was observed a single time. V and J are TRBV18 and TRBJ2-4; possibly TRBD1 or TRBD2 for D (6 bases each). V lost 0 bases, J lost 5 bases, and 17 bases lay in between. The CDR3 contains 17 residues. The germline CDR1 and CDR2 sequences are KGHSH and LQKENI. The CDR3 DNA is TGTGCCAGCTCACCACCCTTCGGGGGCTGGGGGGAAAACATTCAGTACTTC. Its translation is CASSPPFGGWGENIQYF.

V is TRBV6-1 and J is TRBJ1-3, with 7 bases lining up with TRBD1. CDR3 size: 16 residues. The germline CDR1 and CDR2 sequences are MNHNS and SASEGT. J gave up 0 bases and V 4 bases, and 6 bases lay outside the gene matches. The CDR3 protein is CASSAFDRDSGNTIYF. The CDR3 DNA follows: TGTGCCAGCAGTGCTTTCGACAGGGACTCTGGAAACACCATATATTTT.

This rearrangement joins TRBV11-2 to TRBJ2-5; TRBD2 aligns across 7 bases. CDR1 and CDR2 (germline): SGHAT, FQNNGV. Trimming at V came to 1 base and at J to 5 bases, leaving 10 bases not matched to a gene. The CDR3 runs to 16 residues. The CDR3 here is CASSLVASGDRETQYF. CDR3 DNA sequence: TGTGCCAGCAGCTTAGTGGCTAGCGGCGATCGTGAGACCCAGTACTTC.

The chain couples TRBV7-9 to TRBJ2-7, with 12 bases that match TRBD2. The germline V gene encodes CDR1 SEHNR and CDR2 FQNEAQ (reference sequence). This CDR3 has 16 amino acids. J gave up 7 bases and V 5 bases, and 12 bases lay outside the gene matches. CDR3 protein: CASSPELAGGSVEQYF. CDR3 nucleotides: TGTGCCAGCAGCCCCGAACTAGCGGGAGGATCGGTAGAGCAGTACTTC. The variable domain in full, completed from reference TRBV7-9 and TRBJ2-7, reads DTGVSQNPRHKITKRGQNVTFRCDPISEHNRLYWYRQTLGQGPEFLTYFQNEAQLEKSRLLSDRFSAERPKGSFSTLEIQRTEQGDSAMYLCASSPELAGGSVEQYFGPGTRLTVT.

The gene calls are TRBV7-2 and TRBJ1-2; 7 bases match TRBD1. CDR1 and CDR2 (germline): SGHTA, FQGNSA. This CDR3 region has 15 residues. The ends lost 0 bases at V and 8 bases at J; junction bases unmatched: 9. The CDR3 is CASSLAFLQGQGYTF. As DNA, the CDR3 is TGTGCCAGCAGCTTAGCGTTTCTACAGGGGCAAGGCTACACCTTC.

This sequence joins TRBV5-1 and TRBJ2-7; weak D call: TRBD2 (7 bases). This CDR3 is built from 14 residues. Germline loops: CDR1 SGHRS, CDR2 YFSETQ. V was clipped by 2 bases and J by 4 bases, with 13 bases between them. In DNA, the CDR3 is TGCGCCAGCAGCTTTTCGGGGGGACAATACGAGCAGTACTTC. It translates to CASSFSGGQYEQYF.